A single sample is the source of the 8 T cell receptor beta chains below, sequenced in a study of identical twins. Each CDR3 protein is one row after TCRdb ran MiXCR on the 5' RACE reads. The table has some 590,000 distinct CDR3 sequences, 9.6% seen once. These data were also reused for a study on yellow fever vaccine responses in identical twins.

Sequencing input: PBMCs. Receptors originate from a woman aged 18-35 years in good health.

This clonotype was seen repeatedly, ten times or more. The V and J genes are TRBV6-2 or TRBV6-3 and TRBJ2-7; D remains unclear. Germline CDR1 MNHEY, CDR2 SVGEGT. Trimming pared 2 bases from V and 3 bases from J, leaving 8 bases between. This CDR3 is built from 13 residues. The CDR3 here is CASSYDGFYEQYF. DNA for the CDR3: TGTGCCAGCAGTTACGACGGCTTCTACGAGCAGTACTTC.

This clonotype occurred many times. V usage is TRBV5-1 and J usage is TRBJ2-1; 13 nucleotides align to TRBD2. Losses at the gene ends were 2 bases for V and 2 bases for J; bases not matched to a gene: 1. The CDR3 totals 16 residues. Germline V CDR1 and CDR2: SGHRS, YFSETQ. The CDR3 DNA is TGCGCCAGCAGCTTCACTAGCGGGGGGGCCTACAATGAGCAGTTCTTC. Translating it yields CASSFTSGGAYNEQFF.

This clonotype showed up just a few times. CDR3 nucleotides: TGTGCCAGTAGTATACTCGGACAGGCGTACAATGAGCAGTTCTTC. Translated, it gives CASSILGQAYNEQFF. The gene calls are TRBV19 and TRBJ2-1, with TRBD1 matching 7 bases. The CDR3 loop spans 15 amino acids. Germline trimming cut 2 bases from V and 4 bases from J; bases unmatched to any gene: 5. CDR1 is LNHDA and CDR2 is SQIVND in the germline V gene (reference sequence).

The CDR3 DNA reads as TGTGCCAGCAGCCCCCGGGACAGCCCGGAGCAGTACTTC. Translation: CASSPRDSPEQYF. The chain couples TRBV4-2 to TRBJ2-7; 7 positions agree with TRBD1. Per the germline V gene, CDR1 is LGHNA and CDR2 is YNFKEQ. The CDR3 is 13 residues long. Trimming took 4 bases from V and 7 from J; bases not matched to a gene: 7.

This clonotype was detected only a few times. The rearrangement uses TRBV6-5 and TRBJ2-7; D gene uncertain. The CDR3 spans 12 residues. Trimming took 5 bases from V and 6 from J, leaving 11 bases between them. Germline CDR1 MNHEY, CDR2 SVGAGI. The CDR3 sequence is CASSGPGREQYF. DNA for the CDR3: TGTGCCAGCAGTGGCCCGGGTCGCGAGCAGTACTTC.

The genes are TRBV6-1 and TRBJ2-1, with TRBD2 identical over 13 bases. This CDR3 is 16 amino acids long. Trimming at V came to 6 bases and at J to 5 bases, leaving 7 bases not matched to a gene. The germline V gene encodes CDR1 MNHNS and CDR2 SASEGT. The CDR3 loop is CASRKLAGGIHNEQFF. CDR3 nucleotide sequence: TGTGCCAGCAGAAAACTAGCGGGAGGGATACACAATGAGCAGTTCTTC.

The CDR3 coding sequence is TGTGCCAGCCACAGGGGTTCGAACTCCGAGCAGTACTTC. Encoded protein: CASHRGSNSEQYF. The J gene is TRBJ2-7, the V gene TRBV6-1, with 7 bases that match TRBD1. CDR1 is MNHNS, CDR2 SASEGT, per germline. The CDR3 spans 13 residues. After removal of 8 bases from V and 6 bases from J, the junction contained 10 bases not matched to a gene.

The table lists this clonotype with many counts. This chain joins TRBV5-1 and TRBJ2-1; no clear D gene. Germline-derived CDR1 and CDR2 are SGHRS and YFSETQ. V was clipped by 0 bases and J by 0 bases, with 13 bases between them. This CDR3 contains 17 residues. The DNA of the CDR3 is TGCGCCAGCAGCTTGGGGCTCCCCTGGGGCTCCTACAATGAGCAGTTCTTC. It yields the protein CASSLGLPWGSYNEQFF.